These 15 T cell receptor beta chains originate from one sample sequenced in a study of OX40 agonist ivuxolimab in advanced cancers. Sequenced by immunoSEQ multiplex PCR; TCRdb stores in-frame clones only, minus some. The sample records over 9,500 clones, 70% to 85% being singletons. The specimen comprised CD4+ or CD8+ T cells sorted from blood, sampled in a trial of the OX40 agonist ivuxolimab. The receptors shown here come from an adult with an advanced solid tumor such as melanoma, head and neck, liver or kidney cancer.

The table lists this clone with a few counts. The chain carries TRBV6-5 and TRBJ2-1, with TRBD1 matching 12 bases. V lost 7 bases and J lost 9; bases outside the gene matches: 7. Germline assignment: CDR1 MNHEY and CDR2 SVGAGI. The CDR3 runs to 14 residues. The CDR3: CASTSGTGGLEQFF. Here the CDR3 DNA reads TGTGCCAGCACTAGCGGGACAGGGGGCCTTGAGCAGTTCTTC.

The CDR3 sequence is CASSLLPENIQYF. CDR3 sequence (DNA): TGCGCCAGCAGCCTTCTCCCGGAAAACATTCAGTACTTC. The chain is built from TRBV4-1 and TRBJ2-4; D gene unclear. V was trimmed by 4 bases and J by 5 bases, leaving 9 bases between them. In germline, CDR1 is MGHRA, CDR2 YSYEKL. This CDR3 contains 13 residues.

The chain combines TRBV19 with TRBJ1-4; D ambiguous. This CDR3 spans 13 amino acids. Germline V gene data show CDR1 as LNHDA and CDR2 as SQIVND (reference sequence). Trimming removed 3 bases at V and 0 bases at J, with 2 bases between. This chain's CDR3 is CASSIATNEKLFF. CDR3 sequence (DNA): TGTGCCAGTAGTATTGCAACTAATGAAAAACTGTTTTTT.

The V call is TRBV21-1, the J call TRBJ2-5. TRBV21-1 is classified as a pseudogene. The CDR3 is 14 amino acids. This CDR3 reads CASSCYTFSETQYF. CDR3 coding DNA: TGTGCCAGCAGTTGCTACACTTTCTCTGAGACCCAGTACTTC.

The CDR3 here is CASTPDRVEPYEQYF. CDR3 DNA: TGTGCCAGCACCCCCGACAGGGTTGAGCCCTACGAGCAGTACTTC. V gene TRBV11-2 combines with J gene TRBJ2-7, with TRBD1 matching 7 bases. This CDR3 spans 15 amino acids. Germline CDR1 and CDR2: SGHAT and FQNNGV. With V trimmed by 7 bases and J by 2 bases, 11 bases remained unmatched.

The gene calls are TRBV29-1 and TRBJ1-1; 7 nucleotides agree with TRBD1. The CDR3 is 13 residues long. The J segment lost 0 bases and the V segment lost 7 bases, leaving 5 bases of the junction unmatched. The germline V gene encodes CDR1 SQVTM and CDR2 ANQGSEA. The CDR3 bases are TGCAGCGGGGCCGGGACAGTGAACACTGAAGCTTTCTTT. Protein sequence: CSGAGTVNTEAFF.

In its sample, this clone was seen a few times. The gene calls are TRBV19 and TRBJ2-2; D ambiguous. There are 16 residues in the CDR3. Germline values: CDR1 LNHDA, CDR2 SQIVND (reference sequence). Trimming took 2 bases from V and 0 from J, leaving 10 bases between them. The CDR3 region is CASSIPFRANTGELFF. In DNA, the CDR3 is TGTGCCAGTAGTATACCGTTTCGAGCGAACACCGGGGAGCTGTTTTTT.

This clone is labeled medium-sized. This sequence joins TRBV13 and TRBJ2-2; 10 positions match TRBD1. The CDR3 has 15 amino acids. Trimming at V came to 3 bases and at J to 6 bases, leaving 4 bases not matched to a gene. From germline, CDR1 is PRHDT and CDR2 FYEKMQ (reference sequence). The CDR3 region is CASSFDRGRSGELFF. The DNA of the CDR3 is TGTGCCAGCAGCTTTGACAGGGGGCGTTCCGGGGAGCTGTTTTTT. Full variable domain (outside the CDR3, taken from reference TRBV13 and TRBJ2-2): AAGVIQSPRHLIKEKRETATLKCYPIPRHDTVYWYQQGPGQDPQFLISFYEKMQSDKGSIPDRFSAQQFSDYHSELNMSSLELGDSALYFCASSFDRGRSGELFFGEGSRLTVL.

This clone was picked up one time. The gene calls are TRBV27 and TRBJ1-5; D gene uncertain. This CDR3 has 13 amino acids. V lost 6 bases to trimming and J lost 3 bases, with 9 bases between them. Germline lookup yields CDR1 MNHEY and CDR2 SMNVEV (reference sequence). CDR3 coding DNA: TGTGCCAGCAGCACGGGTCACAATCAGCCCCAGCATTTT. Encoded protein: CASSTGHNQPQHF.

The chain combines TRBV6-5 with TRBJ2-7; 10 nucleotides line up with TRBD2. The CDR3 extends over 13 amino acids. V shed 7 bases, J shed 5 bases, and the junction held 5 bases outside the gene matches. CDR1 is MNHEY, CDR2 SVGAGI, per germline. CDR3 loop: CASNSGGAHEQYF. CDR3 in DNA: TGTGCCAGCAACAGCGGGGGGGCCCACGAGCAGTACTTC.

This clone appeared a single time. This sequence joins TRBV30 and TRBJ2-1; D unclear. This CDR3 contains 13 residues. Germline lookup yields CDR1 GTSNPN and CDR2 SVGIG (reference sequence). Trimming shortened V by 0 bases and J by 8 bases, and 11 bases separated the two germline ends. The CDR3 DNA reads as TGTGCCTGGAGTGTATCAGGTTTCGATGAGCAGTTCTTC. Its protein product is CAWSVSGFDEQFF. The full variable domain, in which reference TRBV30 and TRBJ2-1 provide the parts outside the CDR3, is SQTIHQWPATLVQPVGSPLSLECTVEGTSNPNLYWYRQAAGRGLQLLFYSVGIGQISSEVPQNLSASRPQDRQFILSSKKLLLSDSGFYLCAWSVSGFDEQFFGPGTRLTVL.

This chain joins TRBV7-2 and TRBJ1-1; TRBD1 might be the D (5 bases). The CDR3 extends over 15 amino acids. The germline CDR1 and CDR2 sequences are SGHTA and FQGNSA. Trimming cost V 4 bases and J 2 bases, with 14 bases left between them. The CDR3: CASSSQPTENTEAFF. The CDR3 DNA follows: TGTGCCAGCAGCTCACAGCCGACAGAAAACACTGAAGCTTTCTTT.

V usage is TRBV21-1 and J usage is TRBJ1-4. TRBV21-1 is reported as a pseudogene. The CDR3 contains 18 residues. The CDR3 nucleotides read TGTGCCAGACCCGGAAAGGGCCTGAGAGAGGGGGGCAATGAAAAACTGTTTTTT. Protein product: CARPGKGLREGGNEKLFF.

The chain carries TRBV13 and TRBJ2-3; 13 nucleotides match TRBD2. Per germline, CDR1 PRHDT and CDR2 FYEKMQ (reference sequence). This CDR3 contains 17 residues. V lost 4 bases to trimming and J lost 2 bases; unmatched junction nucleotides: 6. The chain's CDR3 is CASSSGLAGDTTDTQYF. The CDR3 coding sequence is TGTGCCAGCAGCTCCGGACTAGCGGGGGATACCACAGATACGCAGTATTTT. The full variable domain, in which reference TRBV13 and TRBJ2-3 provide the parts outside the CDR3, is AAGVIQSPRHLIKEKRETATLKCYPIPRHDTVYWYQQGPGQDPQFLISFYEKMQSDKGSIPDRFSAQQFSDYHSELNMSSLELGDSALYFCASSSGLAGDTTDTQYFGPGTRLTVL.

V gene TRBV29-1 combines with J gene TRBJ2-5; D is unresolved. Germline V CDR1 and CDR2: SQVTM, ANQGSEA. V lost 3 bases and J lost 5, with 7 bases in between. The CDR3 is 11 amino acids. The CDR3 reads CSVDPGETQYF. Written as DNA, the CDR3 is TGCAGCGTTGACCCGGGCGAGACCCAGTACTTC.